This T cell receptor (beta chain) was observed in a study of CD8+ T cells in alopecia areata. Across the whole study: Female C3H/HeJ recipients aged about 7-11 weeks got skin from C3H/HeJ graft donors aged roughly 6-12 months that had spontaneous alopecia. Study-wide points: Clonality was higher in lesional than normal scalp, especially in alopecia totalis/universalis. Sequencing of scalp tissue also captures the resident alphabeta T cells of normal skin. Whereas mice showed it more clearly, TCR sharing across patients was murkier, possibly because of HLA.

Per the germline V gene, CDR1 is NSHNY and CDR2 is SYGAGN. The CDR3 extends over 14 amino acids. Reverse transcribed after extraction, RNA yielded cDNA as the sequencing template. Libraries were prepared by immunoSEQ multiplex PCR; TCRdb keeps only in-frame clonotypes and omits some of them. The repertoire yields more than 90,000 clones, none seen only once; the top ten contain 15% to 20%. This clone was seen a handful of times. No antigen is known for it. Germline and genes here are mouse. The read ends 4 residues early relative to the CDR3; the germline J gene fills the gap. The V gene is TRBV13-1, the J gene TRBJ2-4, with 7 bases matching TRBD2. This sequence originates from a C3H/HeJ mouse with alopecia areata. The strain's MHC haplotype is H2-k. Source material: lesional skin. CDR3 sequence reads: CASSDAPWGNTLYF. Incomplete CDR3 DNA: TGTGCCAGCAGTGATGCACCCTGGGGGAAC.